The 8 T cell receptor beta chains in this list originate from one sample, sequenced in a study of regulatory T cells in long-lasting Graves disease. The time point is: persistent/refractory GD, antithyroid drugs over 5 years with positive TRAb. Extracted RNA from PBMCs served as the source of the TCR library. Both iRepertoire HTBI primers and Arm-PCR of CDR3 regions were used to build the TCR beta libraries. TCRdb recomputed calls from the multiplex PCR reads with MiXCR, one row per CDR3 protein. The table records about 460,000 distinct CDR3 sequences, under 25% of them present only once. The sequences come from peripheral blood mononuclear cells (PBMCs), collected when the disease was refractory, from a patient treated with antithyroid drugs. The receptors shown here come from a female donor with Graves disease.

This clonotype was picked up a small number of times. This chain connects TRBV7-8 to TRBJ2-7, with 9 nucleotides matching TRBD1. With V trimmed by 5 bases and J by 6 bases, 5 bases remained unmatched. Looked up from germline, CDR1 is SGHVS and CDR2 is FQNEAQ. This CDR3 has 13 amino acids. This CDR3 is CASSTGQGGEQYF. The CDR3, as DNA: TGTGCCAGCAGCACGGGACAGGGAGGCGAGCAGTACTTC.

The CDR3 bases are TGCGCCAGCAGCACGGCGGGCTGGGAGACCCAGTACTTC. Protein: CASSTAGWETQYF. The V gene is TRBV4-1, the J gene TRBJ2-5; D might be TRBD2 (5 bases). The CDR3 loop spans 13 amino acids. V lost 5 bases to trimming and J lost 5 bases, with 12 bases between them. Germline V lookup: CDR1 MGHRA, CDR2 YSYEKL.

This clonotype was detected many times. The chain recombines TRBV20-1 with TRBJ2-7; 10 positions match TRBD1. V dropped 1 base and J dropped 4; count of bases not matched to a gene: 7. The V gene's germline CDR1 is DFQATT and CDR2 SNEGSKA (reference sequence). The CDR3 totals 15 residues. CDR3 bases: TGCAGTGCTAGAGGGTCAGGGGACAGGGGATACGAGCAGTACTTC. This encodes CSARGSGDRGYEQYF.

This clonotype was observed at least ten times. The chain recombines TRBV27 with TRBJ1-5; 7 bases line up with TRBD1. There are 17 residues in the CDR3. V dropped 4 bases and J dropped 5; count of bases not matched to a gene: 14. Germline V gene lookup returns CDR1 MNHEY and CDR2 SMNVEV (reference sequence). The CDR3 DNA follows: TGTGCCAGCAGTTCCCTATTTACAGGGGTGCTTGATCAGCCCCAGCATTTT. It encodes CASSSLFTGVLDQPQHF.

This clonotype has ten or more counts. The V call is TRBV28, the J call TRBJ2-6; no definite D call. V lost 3 bases and J lost 0, with 9 bases in between. In germline, CDR1 is MDHEN, CDR2 SYDVKM. The CDR3 contains 16 residues. The DNA of the CDR3 is TGTGCCAGCAGTTTGCCCAGCAACTCTGGGGCCAACGTCCTGACTTTC. Amino acid sequence: CASSLPSNSGANVLTF.

On this clonotype itself: A much more abundant neighbour one base away suggests this may be a read error. This chain uses TRBV3-1 with TRBJ1-1, with D possibly TRBD1 on 5 matching bases. There are 13 residues in the CDR3. Germline-derived CDR1 and CDR2 are LGHDT and YNNKEL (reference sequence). CDR3 DNA sequence: TGTGCCAGCAGCCAGGGGTTGGACACTGGAGCTTTCTTT. This codes for CASSQGLDTGAFF.

This clonotype was observed a single time. V is TRBV28 and J is TRBJ2-1; D gene unclear. Between the trimmed V and J ends, which lost 3 bases and 8 bases, there was a span of 8 bases. CDR3 length: 12 residues. CDR1 is MDHEN and CDR2 is SYDVKM in the germline V gene. This CDR3 is CASSFYTYEQFF. Here the CDR3 DNA reads TGTGCCAGCAGTTTCTACACTTATGAGCAGTTCTTC.

This clonotype has at least ten counts. The chain has TRBV6-1 and TRBJ2-7, with D unresolved. Germline CDR1 and CDR2: MNHNS and SASEGT. The V and J ends lost 5 bases and 3 bases respectively, with 8 bases between them. The CDR3 loop spans 12 amino acids. This chain's CDR3 is CASSRGLYEQYF. In DNA, the CDR3 is TGTGCCAGCAGTAGAGGTCTCTACGAGCAGTACTTC.